The clone carrying this TCR beta chain was counted once. The data belong to a study of early T cells in non-severe SARS-CoV-2 infection. At the level of the study: The authors sequenced bulk RNA from unsorted whole blood, leaving chains unpaired.

Individual cDNA molecules were tagged with unique molecular identifiers. TCRdb used MiXCR to reprocess the 5' RACE reads, holding one entry per CDR3 protein. Of over 70,000 distinct CDR3 sequences listed, approximately 14% were seen once; the top ten hold roughly 7%. This CDR3 spans 15 amino acids. Trimming removed 1 base from V and 0 bases from J, with 10 bases in between. Germline CDR1 and CDR2: GTSNPN and SVGIG (reference sequence). The clonotype comes from an adult who was a healthcare worker with PCR-confirmed SARS-CoV-2 infection or an uninfected control (not recorded which). The specimen sequenced was whole blood. The V gene is TRBV30, the J gene TRBJ2-1; D gene ambiguous. The chain's CDR3 is CAWSGGIYSYNEQFF. In nucleotides, the CDR3 is TGTGCCTGGAGTGGAGGCATTTACTCCTACAATGAGCAGTTCTTC.